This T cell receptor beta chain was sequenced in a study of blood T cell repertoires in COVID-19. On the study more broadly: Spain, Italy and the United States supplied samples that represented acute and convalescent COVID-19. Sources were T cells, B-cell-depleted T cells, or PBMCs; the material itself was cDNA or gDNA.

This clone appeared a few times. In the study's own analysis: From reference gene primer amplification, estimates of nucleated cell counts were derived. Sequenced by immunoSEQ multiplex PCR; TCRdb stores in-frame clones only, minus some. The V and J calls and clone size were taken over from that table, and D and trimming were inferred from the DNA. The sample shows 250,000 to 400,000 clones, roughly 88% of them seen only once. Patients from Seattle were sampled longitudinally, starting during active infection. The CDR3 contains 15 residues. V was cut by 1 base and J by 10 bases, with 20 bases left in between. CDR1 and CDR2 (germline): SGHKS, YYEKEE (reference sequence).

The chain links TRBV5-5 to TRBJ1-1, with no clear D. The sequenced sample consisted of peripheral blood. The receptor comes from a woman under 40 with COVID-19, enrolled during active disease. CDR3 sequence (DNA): TGTGCCAGCAGCTTGTCAGGCTCACGAAATTCCGGAGCTTTCTTT. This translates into CASSLSGSRNSGAFF.